What follows are 24 T cell receptor beta chains derived from one specimen sequenced in a study of CD8+CD57+ T cells in acquired aplastic anemia. Investigators profiled TCR beta VDJ and CDR3 from genomic DNA template. A single record per CDR3 protein comes from TCRdb applying MiXCR to the reads. The table has about 180,000 distinct CDR3 sequences, around half seen once. The sequenced patients had an expansion of CD8+CD57+ cells seen by flow cytometry. Sequencing input: sorted CD4+, CD8+, or CD8+CD57+ T cells (not recorded which) from PBMCs. Receptors were obtained from a human donor with aplastic anemia.

The gene calls are TRBV6-1 and TRBJ1-1; D may be TRBD1 (6 bases). The germline gives CDR1 MNHNS, CDR2 SASEGT. CDR3 length: 15 amino acids. Trimming removed 6 bases at V and 6 bases at J, with 20 bases between. The CDR3 sequence is CASSERGGGGSEAFF. The CDR3 coding sequence is TGTGCCAGCAGCGAACGAGGGGGGGGAGGCTCTGAAGCTTTCTTT.

The rearrangement uses TRBV20-1 and TRBJ2-1; no firm D call. Germline assignment: CDR1 DFQATT and CDR2 SNEGSKA (reference sequence). V was clipped by 7 bases and J by 2 bases, with 9 bases between them. The CDR3 runs to 12 residues. This CDR3 is CSGGSTYNEQFF. CDR3 nucleotide sequence: TGCAGTGGGGGATCTACCTACAATGAGCAGTTCTTC.

Turning to this clonotype: This may be a read error, as it is one base from a much larger clone. The missing conserved phenylalanine or tryptophan at the end of this CDR3 makes a read error likely. In nucleotides, the CDR3 is TGCGCCAGCAGCTTGATCGGCAGTCTCTTGAACACTGAAGCTTTCTCT. This sequence encodes CASSLIGSLLNTEAFS. The rearrangement joins TRBV5-1 to TRBJ1-1; no clear D gene. Germline lookup yields CDR1 SGHRS and CDR2 YFSETQ. V was clipped by 1 base and J by 0 bases, with 13 bases between them. The CDR3 totals 16 residues.

The chain combines TRBV7-3 with TRBJ2-1, with D tentatively TRBD2 (7 bases). Germline V lookup: CDR1 SGHTA, CDR2 FQGTGA. The CDR3 has 14 residues. The V end lost 2 bases, the J end lost 6 bases, and 11 bases lay between the germline ends. The CDR3 bases are TGTGCCAGCAGCTTAGGGGGGGCAACCAATGAGCAGTTCTTC. Protein sequence: CASSLGGATNEQFF.

This clonotype was counted at least ten times. The chain joins TRBV2 to TRBJ2-7, with D maybe TRBD2 (7 bases). Germline CDR1 SNHLY, CDR2 FYNNEI. The CDR3 runs 15 residues. Trimming left V 1 base short and J 8 bases short, with 18 bases between. The CDR3 is CASSEERGAASKQYF. The CDR3 bases are TGTGCCAGCAGTGAAGAACGGGGGGCCGCCTCCAAGCAGTACTTC.

The rearrangement uses TRBV18 and TRBJ1-1; D remains ambiguous. The CDR3 loop spans 15 amino acids. V lost 1 base and J 1 base, leaving 10 bases between the germline ends. Germline CDR1 reads KGHSH; CDR2 reads LQKENI. CDR3 bases: TGTGCCAGCTCACCACGGCGCTCAGGGAACACTGAAGCTTTCTTT. It is translated as CASSPRRSGNTEAFF.

This rearrangement joins TRBV14 to TRBJ2-7; D ambiguous. Germline V gene sequence: CDR1 SGHDN, CDR2 FVKESK. V was trimmed by 0 bases and J by 6 bases, leaving 6 bases between them. CDR3 length equals 12 residues. In DNA form, the CDR3 reads TGTGCCAGCAGCCAAGACGGCCTCGAGCAGTACTTC. Translating gives CASSQDGLEQYF.

This chain uses TRBV10-3 with TRBJ1-5, with TRBD1 matching over 7 bases. J was trimmed by 4 bases and V by 11 bases; bases with no gene match: 8. The germline V gene encodes CDR1 ENHRY and CDR2 SYGVKD. The CDR3 totals 13 residues. This CDR3 reads CAAQGGANQPQHF. CDR3 bases: TGTGCCGCTCAGGGGGGAGCGAATCAGCCCCAGCATTTT.

Of note for this clonotype: A read error may account for a junction end that differs from germline. This chain connects TRBV29-1 to TRBJ2-5; 9 bases agree with TRBD1. The CDR3 is made up of 13 amino acids. From germline, CDR1 is SQVTM and CDR2 ANQGSEA. The chain's CDR3 is CSALGTGREAQYF. DNA for the CDR3: TGCAGCGCCTTAGGGACAGGGCGAGAGGCCCAGTACTTC. Together with reference TRBV29-1 and TRBJ2-5, the CDR3 gives the full variable domain: SAVISQKPSRDICQRGTSLTIQCQVDSQVTMMFWYRQQPGQSLTLIATANQGSEATYESGFVIDKFPISRPNLTFSTLTVSNMSPEDSSIYLCSALGTGREAQYFGPGTRLLVL.

This clonotype was seen a handful of times. This chain connects TRBV3-1 to TRBJ2-1; 10 positions match TRBD2. There are 16 residues in the CDR3. The germline CDR1 and CDR2 sequences are LGHDT and YNNKEL (reference sequence). V lost 0 bases to trimming and J lost 9 bases; unmatched junction nucleotides: 8. CDR3: CASSQDLAGVGSEQFF. The CDR3 DNA is TGTGCCAGCAGCCAAGATCTAGCGGGAGTGGGCAGTGAGCAGTTCTTC.

This clonotype was seen ten or more times. The rearrangement joins TRBV29-1 to TRBJ1-2, with 8 bases matching TRBD1. Per the germline V gene, CDR1 is SQVTM and CDR2 is ANQGSEA. V shed 4 bases, J shed 3 bases, and the junction held 7 bases outside the gene matches. This CDR3 region has 14 residues. This CDR3 reads CSVVLTGGDYGYTF. The CDR3 bases are TGCAGCGTTGTTCTAACAGGGGGGGACTATGGCTACACCTTC.

There are many counts of this clonotype. The chain has TRBV20-1 and TRBJ1-1; D is unresolved. V lost 2 bases to trimming and J lost 0 bases, with 16 bases between them. Per the germline V gene, CDR1 is DFQATT and CDR2 is SNEGSKA (reference sequence). The CDR3 runs to 16 residues. The CDR3 nucleotides read TGCAGTGCTAGAATAGGCAAGGTACCTATGAACACTGAAGCTTTCTTT. This translates into CSARIGKVPMNTEAFF.

V is TRBV20-1 and J is TRBJ2-7; 8 nucleotides line up with TRBD1. This CDR3 comprises 14 residues. Per the germline V gene, CDR1 is DFQATT and CDR2 is SNEGSKA (reference sequence). V trimming: 7 bases; J trimming: 4 bases; junction bases outside the gene matches: 12. The CDR3 loop reads CSVPYTGGSYEQYF. The CDR3 DNA follows: TGCAGTGTCCCCTATACAGGGGGATCGTACGAGCAGTACTTC.

Worth noting for this clonotype: A read error is possible here, since a much larger clone lies one base away. This chain joins TRBV6-1 and TRBJ2-7; D not resolved. The CDR3 contains 13 residues. CDR1 and CDR2 (germline): MNHNS, SASEGT. The V end was cut by 10 bases, the J end by 0 bases, with 13 bases between. The CDR3 protein is CATLTASSYEQYF. The CDR3 bases are TGTGCCACCTTGACGGCGAGCTCCTACGAGCAGTACTTC.

Many counts were recorded for this clonotype. The genes are TRBV28 and TRBJ1-6; 8 bases match TRBD1. Germline CDR1 and CDR2: MDHEN and SYDVKM. Unmatched junction bases numbered 7, after V lost 3 bases and J lost 9 bases. CDR3 length equals 15 residues. The CDR3 protein is CASSFPDRDTSPLHF. CDR3 bases: TGTGCCAGCAGTTTCCCGGACAGGGATACTTCACCCCTCCACTTT.

This clonotype was counted at least ten times. The rearrangement joins TRBV6-1 to TRBJ2-2; 8 nucleotides align to TRBD1. This CDR3 comprises 13 residues. Germline CDR1 reads MNHNS; CDR2 reads SASEGT. Trimming at V came to 7 bases and at J to 6 bases, leaving 4 bases not matched to a gene. The CDR3 is CASMKTGAGELFF. CDR3 DNA: TGTGCCAGCATGAAGACAGGGGCCGGGGAGCTGTTTTTT.

This clonotype was detected once. The chain joins TRBV10-3 to TRBJ2-3, with 7 bases aligning to TRBD2. The CDR3 runs 12 residues. V gave up 6 bases and J gave up 4 bases; unmatched junction bases: 1. CDR1 and CDR2 from the germline V gene are ENHRY and SYGVKD. The CDR3 here is CAIRGLADTQYF. DNA for the CDR3: TGTGCCATCAGAGGACTAGCAGATACGCAGTATTTT.

V is TRBV24-1 and J is TRBJ2-6, with D tentatively TRBD2 (5 bases). The germline V gene encodes CDR1 KGHDR and CDR2 SFDVKD. The CDR3 runs to 16 residues. Trimming pared 3 bases from V and 0 bases from J, leaving 8 bases between. CDR3: CATSDQRGSGANVLTF. In nucleotides, the CDR3 is TGTGCCACCAGTGATCAACGGGGCTCTGGGGCCAACGTCCTGACTTTC.

The rearrangement links TRBV20-1 to TRBJ2-7, with D possibly TRBD1 on 6 matching bases. The CDR3 is 14 amino acids. V shed 2 bases and J shed 5 bases, with 16 bases lying between them. Germline V gene lookup returns CDR1 DFQATT and CDR2 SNEGSKA (reference sequence). The CDR3 here is CSARYRQGFHEQYF. Written as DNA, the CDR3 is TGCAGTGCTAGATATCGGCAGGGGTTCCACGAGCAGTACTTC.

The chain is built from TRBV5-1 and TRBJ2-3; no clear D. The CDR3 spans 17 residues. V lost 0 bases to trimming and J lost 2 bases, with 16 bases between them. CDR1 SGHRS and CDR2 YFSETQ come from the germline V gene. The CDR3 loop is CASSLAVTALPTDTQYF. The CDR3 DNA is TGCGCCAGCAGCTTGGCCGTCACAGCCCTACCCACAGATACGCAGTATTTT.

This sequence joins TRBV29-1 and TRBJ2-3, with 11 bases identical to TRBD2. The CDR3 contains 15 residues. Germline trimming cut 1 base from V and 2 bases from J; bases unmatched to any gene: 2. Germline loops: CDR1 SQVTM, CDR2 ANQGSEA. CDR3: CSVEVAGGPTDTQYF. CDR3 DNA sequence: TGCAGCGTTGAAGTAGCGGGGGGGCCCACAGATACGCAGTATTTT.

This clonotype was detected ten times or more. The chain couples TRBV19 to TRBJ2-7; D unresolved. This CDR3 has 13 amino acids. V shed 3 bases and J shed 1 base, with 7 bases lying between them. CDR1 and CDR2 from the germline V gene are LNHDA and SQIVND (reference sequence). CDR3 DNA: TGTGCCAGTAGTATCCGACATTCCTACGAGCAGTACTTC. Translation gives CASSIRHSYEQYF.

Notes on this clonotype: A much larger clone differs by one base, so this may be a read error. The chain links TRBV20-1 to TRBJ1-4; the match to TRBD1 covers 7 bases. Germline V CDR1 and CDR2: DFQATT, SNEGSKA (reference sequence). V lost 5 bases to trimming and J lost 8 bases; unmatched junction nucleotides: 11. CDR3 size: 14 residues. The CDR3 coding sequence is TGCAGTGCTGGATCCGGGACAGAGCAAGAAAAACTGTTTTTT. Encoded protein: CSAGSGTEQEKLFF.

This clonotype was seen a handful of times. This chain joins TRBV27 and TRBJ2-3; no clear D gene. The V end was cut by 5 bases, the J end by 6 bases, with 9 bases between. Germline CDR1 is MNHEY and CDR2 is SMNVEV (reference sequence). The CDR3 length is 12 residues. This CDR3 reads CASSLRRDTQYF. Written as DNA, the CDR3 is TGTGCCAGCAGTCTCCGGCGGGATACGCAGTATTTT.